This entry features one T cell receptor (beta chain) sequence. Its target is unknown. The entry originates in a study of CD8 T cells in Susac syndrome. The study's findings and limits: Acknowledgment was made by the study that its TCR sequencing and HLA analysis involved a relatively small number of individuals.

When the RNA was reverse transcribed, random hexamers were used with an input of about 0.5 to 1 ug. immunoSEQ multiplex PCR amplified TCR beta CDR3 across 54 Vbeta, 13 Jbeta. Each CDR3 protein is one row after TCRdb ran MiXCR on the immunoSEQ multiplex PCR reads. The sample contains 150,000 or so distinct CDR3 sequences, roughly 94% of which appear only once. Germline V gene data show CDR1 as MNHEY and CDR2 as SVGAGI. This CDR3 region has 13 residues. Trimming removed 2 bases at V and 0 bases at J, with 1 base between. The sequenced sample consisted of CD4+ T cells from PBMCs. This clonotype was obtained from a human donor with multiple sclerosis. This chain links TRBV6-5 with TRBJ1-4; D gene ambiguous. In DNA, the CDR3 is TGTGCCAGCAGTTACGCAACTAATGAAAAACTGTTTTTT. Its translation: CASSYATNEKLFF.